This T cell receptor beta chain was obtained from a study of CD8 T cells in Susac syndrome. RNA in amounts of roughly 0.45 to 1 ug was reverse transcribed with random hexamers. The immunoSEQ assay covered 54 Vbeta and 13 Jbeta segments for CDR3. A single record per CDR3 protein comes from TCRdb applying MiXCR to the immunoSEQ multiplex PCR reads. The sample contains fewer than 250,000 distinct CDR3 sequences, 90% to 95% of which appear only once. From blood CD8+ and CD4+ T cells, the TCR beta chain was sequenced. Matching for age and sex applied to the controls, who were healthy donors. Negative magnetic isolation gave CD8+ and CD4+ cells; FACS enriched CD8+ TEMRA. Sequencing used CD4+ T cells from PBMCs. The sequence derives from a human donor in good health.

CDR3 region: CASSFRTGMGETQYF. CDR3 DNA: TGTGCCAGCAGCTTTAGGACAGGGATGGGAGAGACCCAGTACTTC. This chain connects TRBV11-1 to TRBJ2-5, with TRBD1 identical over 8 bases. The junction had 7 bases not matched to a gene; V was cut back by 3 bases and J by 4 bases. Looked up from germline, CDR1 is SGHAT and CDR2 is FQDESV (reference sequence). The CDR3 is 15 residues long.